This TCR beta chain was sequenced for a study of cytomegalovirus exposure and HLA in healthy donors. CDR1 is SGHTA and CDR2 is FQGNSA in the germline V gene. V dropped 9 bases and J dropped 4; count of bases not matched to a gene: 9. The CDR3 contains 14 residues. With respect to this clone: What it binds is not known.

Profiled with immunoSEQ multiplex PCR; TCRdb holds only in-frame clones, not every one. The repertoire consists of 150,000 or so clones, with 80% to 90% occurring once and the leading ten covering about 6.6%. Points from the study as a whole: Overall, around 160 TCR beta chains were annotated as cytomegalovirus-associated.

Specimen: PBMCs. The rearrangement links TRBV7-2 to TRBJ2-1; 7 bases match TRBD2. The clonotype originates from a woman aged 25-40 years in good health and CMV-seropositive. CDR3 coding DNA: TGTGCCAGTAGGGTAGCGGGCAGTTACAATGAGCAGTTCTTC. It is translated as CASRVAGSYNEQFF.